This T cell receptor (beta chain) came from a study of PD-1 blockade in classical Hodgkin lymphoma. Study-wide results and caveats: In newly diagnosed patients, baseline TCR diversity was reportedly below that of healthy donors.

The time point was: newly diagnosed, previously untreated cHL patient sample. Repertoires were generated with immunoSEQ multiplex PCR, while TCRdb's copy carries only in-frame clones and drops some. The top ten hold approximately 4.9% of the sample, which has approximately 45,000 clones, approximately 91% seen once. Germline values: CDR1 SGDLS, CDR2 YYNGEE. V lost 0 bases to trimming and J lost 2 bases, with 7 bases between them. The CDR3 length is 14 residues. Worth noting for this clone: Its specificity is unknown.

The V gene is TRBV9, the J gene TRBJ2-3; no clear D gene. This receptor was identified in a human donor with classical Hodgkin lymphoma. Sequencing was performed on peripheral blood mononuclear cells (PBMCs). For the CDR3, the DNA is TGTGCCAGCAGCGTAGATGGCTTCACAGATACGCAGTATTTT. Residues: CASSVDGFTDTQYF.